These 28 T cell receptor beta chains came from one sample sequenced in a study of beta chain features in type 1 diabetes. Since all of the isolated RNA was reverse transcribed, expressed TCRB transcripts were what got sequenced. This table comes from immunoSEQ multiplex PCR, and its TCRdb copy is limited to in-frame clones, with some not included. The table shows 600,000 to 650,000 clones, with around 16% occurring only once. The sample comprised naive CD4+ T cells from blood. The receptors here all came from a man aged 18-30 years in good health.

V usage is TRBV2 and J usage is TRBJ1-2, with 8 bases that match TRBD1. The CDR3 is 17 residues long. Germline values: CDR1 SNHLY, CDR2 FYNNEI. Trimming removed 6 bases from V and 7 bases from J; junction bases left unmatched: 19. The CDR3 spells CASRLGAGGVITIGYTF. CDR3 nucleotide sequence: TGTGCCAGCAGACTAGGGGCAGGGGGCGTCATAACTATTGGCTACACCTTC.

The chain has TRBV7-2 and TRBJ1-2, with 7 bases aligning to TRBD1. Trimming took 0 bases from V and 3 from J; bases not matched to a gene: 7. The CDR3 is made up of 16 amino acids. Germline V gene data show CDR1 as SGHTA and CDR2 as FQGNSA. The CDR3 region is CASSLAAGGSYYGYTF. The CDR3 DNA reads as TGTGCCAGCAGCTTAGCGGCAGGGGGTTCTTACTATGGCTACACCTTC.

The sample holds a few counts of this clone. This rearrangement joins TRBV18 to TRBJ2-2; D gene unclear. There are 15 residues in the CDR3. The V gene's germline CDR1 is KGHSH and CDR2 LQKENI. V shed 3 bases and J shed 4 bases, with 12 bases lying between them. CDR3 nucleotide sequence: TGTGCCAGCTCACCTTTCGAAGGGATCACCGGGGAGCTGTTTTTT. Its translation is CASSPFEGITGELFF.

This clone was counted a few times. Written as DNA, the CDR3 is TGTGCCAGCAGCTGGGGAAGCCTAGCGGGAGATGAGACCCAGTACTTC. As protein: CASSWGSLAGDETQYF. The genes are TRBV9 and TRBJ2-5; 10 nucleotides agree with TRBD2. The CDR3 consists of 16 residues. CDR1 SGDLS and CDR2 YYNGEE come from the germline V gene. V lost 4 bases to trimming and J lost 5 bases; unmatched junction nucleotides: 11. Drawing the rest from reference TRBV9 and TRBJ2-5, the complete variable domain is DSGVTQTPKHLITATGQRVTLRCSPRSGDLSVYWYQQSLDQGLQFLIQYYNGEERAKGNILERFSAQQFPDLHSELNLSSLELGDSALYFCASSWGSLAGDETQYFGPGTRLLVL.

The V call is TRBV27, the J call TRBJ2-2; D unresolved. Germline assignment: CDR1 MNHEY and CDR2 SMNVEV (reference sequence). This CDR3 contains 15 residues. V was clipped by 3 bases and J by 6 bases, with 14 bases between them. CDR3: CASSLERVLAGELFF. CDR3 DNA: TGTGCCAGCAGTTTGGAAAGGGTCCTAGCCGGGGAGCTGTTTTTT.

This clone was detected a few times. The chain couples TRBV7-2 to TRBJ2-7; no definite D call. Trimming removed 5 bases at V and 5 bases at J, with 10 bases between. The CDR3 has 12 residues. Germline V CDR1 and CDR2: SGHTA, FQGNSA. As DNA, the CDR3 is TGTGCCAGCAGCCCTAGTGCTAACGAGCAGTACTTC. It encodes CASSPSANEQYF.

This clone occurred a few times. Other DNA sequences within the sample encode an identical CDR3. The chain combines TRBV7-2 with TRBJ1-3; the D gene is possibly TRBD1 (6 bases). Germline CDR1 and CDR2: SGHTA and FQGNSA. This CDR3 has 14 residues. Trimming left V 3 bases short and J 0 bases short, with 6 bases between. Written as DNA, the CDR3 is TGTGCCAGCAGCTTGGACAGCTCTGGAAACACCATATATTTT. Its translation is CASSLDSSGNTIYF.

This clone was recorded a few times. This rearrangement joins TRBV7-3 to TRBJ2-7, with TRBD1 matching over 9 bases. Germline V gene lookup returns CDR1 SGHTA and CDR2 FQGTGA. J gave up 2 bases and V 2 bases, and 4 bases lay outside the gene matches. The CDR3 extends over 15 amino acids. The CDR3 nucleotides read TGTGCCAGCAGCTTAGGTGGACAGGGGACCTACGAGCAGTACTTC. This encodes CASSLGGQGTYEQYF. The full variable domain, its missing parts supplied by reference TRBV7-3 and TRBJ2-7, is GAGVSQTPSNKVTEKGKYVELRCDPISGHTALYWYRQSLGQGPEFLIYFQGTGAADDSGLPNDRFFAVRPEGSVSTLKIQRTERGDSAVYLCASSLGGQGTYEQYFGPGTRLTVT.

This clone was observed a single time. It is likely a read error, because the conserved phenylalanine at the end of the CDR3 is missing. The chain carries TRBV28 and TRBJ1-1; D not resolved. Germline-derived CDR1 and CDR2 are MDHEN and SYDVKM. With 4 bases removed from V and 6 bases from J, the gap between germline ends came to 9 bases. CDR3 length: 12 amino acids. Written as DNA, the CDR3 is TGTGCCAGCAGTTACCTTGGGGCTGAAGCTTTCCTT. As protein: CASSYLGAEAFL.

This clone turned up a few times. The rearrangement uses TRBV5-1 and TRBJ2-1; no firm D call. V lost 1 base and J 10 bases, leaving 6 bases between the germline ends. The V gene's germline CDR1 is SGHRS and CDR2 YFSETQ. The CDR3 has 11 residues. The CDR3 spells CASSLLEEQFF. Here the CDR3 DNA reads TGCGCCAGCAGCTTGTTAGAAGAGCAGTTCTTC.

The V gene is TRBV4-2, the J gene TRBJ2-5; possibly TRBD2 for D (5 bases). The CDR3 runs 15 residues. Germline lookup yields CDR1 LGHNA and CDR2 YNFKEQ. The V gene lost 0 bases and the J gene lost 2 bases, with 10 bases spanning the gap. The CDR3: CASSQDPTRQETQYF. CDR3 coding DNA: TGTGCCAGCAGCCAAGATCCTACTAGGCAAGAGACCCAGTACTTC.

This clone has more than one count but fewer than ten. The chain links TRBV9 to TRBJ2-3, with D tentatively TRBD1 (5 bases). The germline CDR1 and CDR2 sequences are SGDLS and YYNGEE. V was cut by 6 bases and J by 5 bases, with 13 bases left in between. The CDR3 is made up of 13 amino acids. The CDR3 loop is CASTAPGKDTQYF. The CDR3 DNA reads TGTGCCAGCACCGCCCCAGGGAAAGATACGCAGTATTTT. Complete variable domain (other parts from reference TRBV9 and TRBJ2-3): DSGVTQTPKHLITATGQRVTLRCSPRSGDLSVYWYQQSLDQGLQFLIQYYNGEERAKGNILERFSAQQFPDLHSELNLSSLELGDSALYFCASTAPGKDTQYFGPGTRLTVL.

The gene calls are TRBV30 and TRBJ1-1; D is undetermined. Deletions cut 7 bases from V and 3 bases from J, with 15 bases between. Germline loops: CDR1 GTSNPN, CDR2 SVGIG (reference sequence). This CDR3 has 13 amino acids. The CDR3 coding sequence is TGTGCCTCGACGCCAGGAGGATACACTGAAGCTTTCTTT. Amino acid sequence: CASTPGGYTEAFF.

Only a few counts were recorded for this clone. The chain combines TRBV9 with TRBJ2-3; D uncertain. This CDR3 has 12 amino acids. V was trimmed by 4 bases and J by 6 bases, leaving 9 bases between them. Germline-derived CDR1 and CDR2 are SGDLS and YYNGEE. Here the CDR3 DNA reads TGTGCCAGCAGCCCAGCAAGGGATACGCAGTATTTT. This sequence encodes CASSPARDTQYF.

This chain joins TRBV7-3 and TRBJ2-3, with D unclear. CDR3 size: 16 residues. Germline V gene lookup returns CDR1 SGHTA and CDR2 FQGTGA. V was pared by 0 bases and J by 0 bases, with 10 bases between. CDR3 loop: CASSLTLRTSTDTQYF. The CDR3 coding sequence is TGTGCCAGCAGCTTAACGCTGCGGACGAGCACAGATACGCAGTATTTT. Complete variable domain (other parts from reference TRBV7-3 and TRBJ2-3): GAGVSQTPSNKVTEKGKYVELRCDPISGHTALYWYRQSLGQGPEFLIYFQGTGAADDSGLPNDRFFAVRPEGSVSTLKIQRTERGDSAVYLCASSLTLRTSTDTQYFGPGTRLTVL.

This clone has a handful of counts. V and J are TRBV7-2 and TRBJ2-7; TRBD2 might be the D (6 bases). Trimming took 2 bases from V and 1 from J, leaving 18 bases between them. This CDR3 spans 17 amino acids. CDR1 and CDR2 (germline): SGHTA, FQGNSA. The CDR3 sequence: CASSLKWDFLTSYEQYF. In nucleotides, the CDR3 is TGTGCCAGCAGCTTAAAGTGGGACTTCTTAACTTCCTACGAGCAGTACTTC.

The chain recombines TRBV10-3 with TRBJ1-1; D is uncertain. Per germline, CDR1 ENHRY and CDR2 SYGVKD. V was clipped by 10 bases and J by 7 bases, with 13 bases between them. CDR3 length equals 11 residues. In DNA form, the CDR3 reads TGTGCCACACGGGGTGCGATTGAAGCTTTCTTT. Protein sequence: CATRGAIEAFF.

This chain uses TRBV7-2 with TRBJ2-5; perhaps TRBD1 as D (5 bases). The germline V gene has CDR1 SGHTA and CDR2 FQGNSA. The CDR3 is 14 amino acids. V was cut by 2 bases and J by 2 bases, with 9 bases left in between. The CDR3 spells CASSLWAGQETQYF. CDR3 DNA sequence: TGTGCCAGCAGCTTATGGGCAGGGCAAGAGACCCAGTACTTC.

The table lists this clone with a few counts. V and J are TRBV14 and TRBJ2-7, with D perhaps TRBD1 (5 bases). Per germline, CDR1 SGHDN and CDR2 FVKESK. V lost 2 bases and J 0 bases, leaving 11 bases between the germline ends. The CDR3 is 15 amino acids. CDR3 nucleotide sequence: TGTGCCAGCAGCCAACAAACAGGCCTCTCCTACGAGCAGTACTTC. Translated, it gives CASSQQTGLSYEQYF. Drawing the rest from reference TRBV14 and TRBJ2-7, the complete variable domain is EAGVTQFPSHSVIEKGQTVTLRCDPISGHDNLYWYRRVMGKEIKFLLHFVKESKQDESGMPNNRFLAERTGGTYSTLKVQPAELEDSGVYFCASSQQTGLSYEQYFGPGTRLTVT.

This clone appeared a few times. The rearrangement uses TRBV5-1 and TRBJ2-5; possibly TRBD1 for D (5 bases). Germline V gene sequence: CDR1 SGHRS, CDR2 YFSETQ. The CDR3 length is 15 residues. V dropped 0 bases and J dropped 2 bases, with 11 bases sitting between them. The CDR3 region is CASSLEGQGQETQYF. The DNA for the CDR3 is TGCGCCAGCAGCTTGGAAGGGCAGGGTCAAGAGACCCAGTACTTC. The entire variable domain, with the rest obtained from reference TRBV5-1 and TRBJ2-5, is as follows: KAGVTQTPRYLIKTRGQQVTLSCSPISGHRSVSWYQQTPGQGLQFLFEYFSETQRNKGNFPGRFSGRQFSNSRSEMNVSTLELGDSALYLCASSLEGQGQETQYFGPGTRLLVL.

The CDR3 protein is CASSLRQGATNTEAFF. The CDR3 DNA reads as TGTGCCAGTAGTCTTAGACAGGGGGCGACGAACACTGAAGCTTTCTTT. This rearrangement joins TRBV19 to TRBJ1-1, with TRBD1 matching 10 bases. After removal of 5 bases from V and 1 base from J, the junction contained 7 bases not matched to a gene. CDR1 and CDR2 from the germline V gene are LNHDA and SQIVND (reference sequence). The CDR3 spans 16 residues.

The chain links TRBV27 to TRBJ2-2; D is unresolved. The germline V gene encodes CDR1 MNHEY and CDR2 SMNVEV (reference sequence). V was trimmed by 0 bases and J by 5 bases, leaving 10 bases between them. The CDR3 loop spans 15 amino acids. The CDR3 nucleotides are TGTGCCAGCAGTTTATCCCCAATAGTGACCGGGGAGCTGTTTTTT. As protein: CASSLSPIVTGELFF.

Only a few counts were recorded for this clone. V and J are TRBV4-2 and TRBJ1-2; D is perhaps TRBD1 (5 bases). This CDR3 has 13 amino acids. CDR1 and CDR2 (germline): LGHNA, YNFKEQ. Deletions cut 6 bases from V and 4 bases from J, with 12 bases between. CDR3 sequence (DNA): TGTGCCAGCAGACCCCAGGGCTCCTATGGCTACACCTTC. Protein sequence: CASRPQGSYGYTF.

The V gene is TRBV29-1, the J gene TRBJ2-2, with TRBD2 matching 11 bases. This CDR3 is built from 13 residues. V was pared by 7 bases and J by 6 bases, with 4 bases of the junction left unmatched. Germline values: CDR1 SQVTM, CDR2 ANQGSEA. The chain's CDR3 is CSGRLAGPGELFF. CDR3 DNA sequence: TGCAGCGGGAGACTAGCGGGACCCGGGGAGCTGTTTTTT.

The chain couples TRBV4-2 to TRBJ1-4; D is uncertain. Germline V lookup: CDR1 LGHNA, CDR2 YNFKEQ. V lost 0 bases and J 6 bases, leaving 14 bases between the germline ends. This CDR3 is built from 16 residues. CDR3 nucleotide sequence: TGTGCCAGCAGCCAAGATTTGGCCTCGGCGGATGAAAAACTGTTTTTT. This translates into CASSQDLASADEKLFF.

The gene calls are TRBV18 and TRBJ1-4; 7 positions match TRBD1. The CDR3 covers 14 residues. With V trimmed by 8 bases and J by 7 bases, 10 bases remained unmatched. Per the germline V gene, CDR1 is KGHSH and CDR2 is LQKENI. The CDR3 nucleotides are TGTGCCAGCAGAAAAGGAGGGGGCAGTGAAAAACTGTTTTTT. Protein: CASRKGGGSEKLFF.

For this clone: Other nucleotide sequences from this sample produce the same CDR3. The V and J genes are TRBV7-2 and TRBJ2-7; 9 nucleotides match TRBD1. This CDR3 has 14 amino acids. V shed 3 bases and J 1 base; nucleotides not matched to a gene: 1. Germline V gene data show CDR1 as SGHTA and CDR2 as FQGNSA. CDR3 sequence (DNA): TGTGCCAGCAGCTTCGACAGGGGGTCCTACGAGCAGTACTTC. It specifies CASSFDRGSYEQYF. The whole variable domain, remainder taken from reference TRBV7-2 and TRBJ2-7, is GAGVSQSPSNKVTEKGKDVELRCDPISGHTALYWYRQSLGQGLEFLIYFQGNSAPDKSGLPSDRFSAERTGGSVSTLTIQRTQQEDSAVYLCASSFDRGSYEQYFGPGTRLTVT.

This clone was seen more than once but under ten times. V usage is TRBV27 and J usage is TRBJ2-3; a weak D match, TRBD1 (6 bases). The germline gives CDR1 MNHEY, CDR2 SMNVEV (reference sequence). With 3 bases removed from V and 8 bases from J, the gap between germline ends came to 15 bases. The CDR3 has 14 residues. In nucleotides, the CDR3 is TGTGCCAGCAGTTTCCCAGGGGCCATGAGTACGCAGTATTTT. It yields the protein CASSFPGAMSTQYF.